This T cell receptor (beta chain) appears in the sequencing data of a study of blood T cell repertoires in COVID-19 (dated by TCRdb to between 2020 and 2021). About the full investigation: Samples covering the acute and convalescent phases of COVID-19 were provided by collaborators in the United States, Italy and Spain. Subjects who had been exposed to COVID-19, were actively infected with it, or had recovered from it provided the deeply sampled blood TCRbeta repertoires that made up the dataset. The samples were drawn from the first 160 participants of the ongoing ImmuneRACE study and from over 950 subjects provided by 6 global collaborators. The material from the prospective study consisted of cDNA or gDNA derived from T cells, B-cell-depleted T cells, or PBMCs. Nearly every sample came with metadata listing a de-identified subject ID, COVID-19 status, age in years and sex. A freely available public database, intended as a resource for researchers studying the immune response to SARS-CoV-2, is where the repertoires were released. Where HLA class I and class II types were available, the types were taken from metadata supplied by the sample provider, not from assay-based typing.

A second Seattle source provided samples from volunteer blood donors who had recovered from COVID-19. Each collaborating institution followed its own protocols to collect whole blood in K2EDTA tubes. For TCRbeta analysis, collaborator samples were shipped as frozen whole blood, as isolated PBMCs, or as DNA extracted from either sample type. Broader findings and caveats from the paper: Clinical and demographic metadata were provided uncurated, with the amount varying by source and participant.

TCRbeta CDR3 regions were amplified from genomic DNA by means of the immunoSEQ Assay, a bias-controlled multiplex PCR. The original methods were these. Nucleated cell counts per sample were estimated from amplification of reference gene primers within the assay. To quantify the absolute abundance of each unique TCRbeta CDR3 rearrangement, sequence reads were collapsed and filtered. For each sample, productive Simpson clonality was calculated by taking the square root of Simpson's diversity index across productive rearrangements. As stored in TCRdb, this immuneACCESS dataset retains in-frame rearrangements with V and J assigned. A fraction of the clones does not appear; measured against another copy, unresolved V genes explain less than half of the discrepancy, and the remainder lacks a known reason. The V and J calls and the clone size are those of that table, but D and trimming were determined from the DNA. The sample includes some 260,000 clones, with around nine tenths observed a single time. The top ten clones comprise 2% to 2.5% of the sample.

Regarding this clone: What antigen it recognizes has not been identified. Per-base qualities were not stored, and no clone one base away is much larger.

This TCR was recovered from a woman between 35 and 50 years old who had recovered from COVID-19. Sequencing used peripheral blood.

The DNA sequence reads TGTGCCAGTAGTCCCCTAGCGGGCTCCTACAATGAGCAGTTCTTC. Translated, this gives CASSPLAGSYNEQFF. Rearrangement joined TRBV19 to TRBJ2-1, with 8 bases in between that match TRBD2. The germline V gene (reference sequence) yields LNHDA for CDR1 and SQIVND for CDR2. The CDR3 runs 15 amino acids, cysteine and phenylalanine included. The read is trimmed to its CDR3 DNA, 45 bases read in frame from base 1. Clipping removes 5 bases from V and 0 bases from J, with 3 as the unmatched junction base count.